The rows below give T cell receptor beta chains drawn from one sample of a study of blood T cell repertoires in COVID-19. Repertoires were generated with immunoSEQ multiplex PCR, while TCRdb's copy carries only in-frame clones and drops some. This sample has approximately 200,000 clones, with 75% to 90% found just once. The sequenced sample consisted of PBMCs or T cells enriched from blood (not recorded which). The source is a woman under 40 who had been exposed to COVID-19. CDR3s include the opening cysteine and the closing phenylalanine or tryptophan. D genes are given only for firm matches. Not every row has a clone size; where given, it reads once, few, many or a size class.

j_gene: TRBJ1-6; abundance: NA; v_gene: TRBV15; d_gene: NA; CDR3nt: TGTGCCACCAGCAGAGAACATCTCATGGATAATTCACCCCTCCACTTT; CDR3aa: CATSREHLMDNSPLHF
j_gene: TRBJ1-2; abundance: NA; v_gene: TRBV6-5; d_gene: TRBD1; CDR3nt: TGTGCCAGCAAAATTGACAGGGATAACTATGGCTACACCTTC; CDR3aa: CASKIDRDNYGYTF
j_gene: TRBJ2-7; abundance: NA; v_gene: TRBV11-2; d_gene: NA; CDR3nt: TGTGCCAGCAGCTTAGTTGGTGAGGTTCGGACAGAAAAATACGAGCAGTACTTC; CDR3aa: CASSLVGEVRTEKYEQYF
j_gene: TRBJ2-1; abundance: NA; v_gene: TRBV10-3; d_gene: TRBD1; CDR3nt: TGTGCCATTAGTGAGTCGCCGGGACAGGGAGGTGGTGAGCAGTTCTTC; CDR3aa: CAISESPGQGGGEQFF
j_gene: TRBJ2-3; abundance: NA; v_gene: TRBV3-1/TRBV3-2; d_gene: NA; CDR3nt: TGTGCCAGCAGCCGACTAGACGGGGATACGCAGTATTTT; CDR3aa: CASSRLDGDTQYF
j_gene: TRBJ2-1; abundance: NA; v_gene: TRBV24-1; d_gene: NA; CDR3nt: TGTGCCACCAGTGATGAACTAGGCAGTGGCTACAATGAGCAGTTCTTC; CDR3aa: CATSDELGSGYNEQFF
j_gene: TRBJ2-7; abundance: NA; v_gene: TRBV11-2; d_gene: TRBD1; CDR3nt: TGTGCCAGCAGCCCGCCCGGGACAGGGGCCCAACTAGGAGAGCAGTACTTC; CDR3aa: CASSPPGTGAQLGEQYF
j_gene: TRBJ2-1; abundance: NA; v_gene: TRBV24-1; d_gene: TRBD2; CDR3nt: TGTGCCACCAGTGGAGGCACGAGCGGGGGGGACAATGAGCAGTTCTTC; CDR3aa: CATSGGTSGGDNEQFF
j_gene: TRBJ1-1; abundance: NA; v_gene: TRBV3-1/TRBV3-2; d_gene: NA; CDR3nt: TGTGCCAGCAGCCAAGATGGCAGGGGCAACACTGAAGCTTTCTTT; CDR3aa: CASSQDGRGNTEAFF
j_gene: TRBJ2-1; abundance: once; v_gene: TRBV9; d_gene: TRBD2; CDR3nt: TGTGCCAGCAGCACTGCGGGGGGGCGGTCCTACAATGAGCAGTTCTTC; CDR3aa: CASSTAGGRSYNEQFF
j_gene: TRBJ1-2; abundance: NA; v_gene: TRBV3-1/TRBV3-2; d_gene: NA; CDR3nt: TGTGCCAGCAGCCAACAGCGTAAAGCTAACTATGGCTACACCTTC; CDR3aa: CASSQQRKANYGYTF
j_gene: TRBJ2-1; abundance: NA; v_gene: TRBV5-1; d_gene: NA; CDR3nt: TGCGCCAGCAGCTTGGAACAGATATCCTACAATGAGCAGTTCTTC; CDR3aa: CASSLEQISYNEQFF
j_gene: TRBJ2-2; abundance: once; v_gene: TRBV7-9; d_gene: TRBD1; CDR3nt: TGTGCCAGCAGCTTAGAGACAGGGCCGAGGACCGGGGAGCTGTTTTTT; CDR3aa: CASSLETGPRTGELFF
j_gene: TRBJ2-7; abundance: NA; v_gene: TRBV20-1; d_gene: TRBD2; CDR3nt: TGCAGTGCTAGTCGGGATCAGCGGGGGTGGAACAGCTACGAGCAGTACTTC; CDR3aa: CSASRDQRGWNSYEQYF
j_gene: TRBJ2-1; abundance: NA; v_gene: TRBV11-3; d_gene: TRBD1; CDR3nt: TGTGCCAGCAGCACCCGGACAGGGGGCCCCCCCTACAATGAGCAGTTCTTC; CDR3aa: CASSTRTGGPPYNEQFF
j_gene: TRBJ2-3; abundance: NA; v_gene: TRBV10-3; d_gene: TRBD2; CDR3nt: TGTGCCATCAGTGAGTCGACTAGCGGTGGGGGAGATACGCAGTATTTT; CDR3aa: CAISESTSGGGDTQYF
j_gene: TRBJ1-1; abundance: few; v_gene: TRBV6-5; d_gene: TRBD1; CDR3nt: TGTGCCAGCAGTTTACCGGGACAGGGGGCGGCTGAAGCTTTCTTT; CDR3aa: CASSLPGQGAAEAFF
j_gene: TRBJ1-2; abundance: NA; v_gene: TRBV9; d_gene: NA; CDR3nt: TGTGCCAGCAGCCAGGGAGGGTTGAGCCTCGCTTATGGCTACACCTTC; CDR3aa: CASSQGGLSLAYGYTF
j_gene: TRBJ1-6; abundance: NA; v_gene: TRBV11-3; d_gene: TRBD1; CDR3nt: TGTGCCAGCAGCTTATTATGGACAGGGAGTGGATCACCCCTCCACTTT; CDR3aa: CASSLLWTGSGSPLHF
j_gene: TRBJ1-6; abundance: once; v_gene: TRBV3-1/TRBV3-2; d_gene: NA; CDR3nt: TGTGCCAGCAGCTCCAGACCGAAAGTTACGACAGGACCCAATTCACCCCTCCACTTT; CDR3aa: CASSSRPKVTTGPNSPLHF
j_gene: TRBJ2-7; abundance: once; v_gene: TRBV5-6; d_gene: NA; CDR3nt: TGTGCCAGCAGCTTGGTCGGCAGGCCCTACGAGCAGTACTTC; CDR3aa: CASSLVGRPYEQYF
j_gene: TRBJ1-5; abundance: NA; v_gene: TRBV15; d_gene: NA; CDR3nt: TGTGCCACCAGCAGAGATATCTCGTCCTCCCGGGGATATCAGCCCCAGCATTTT; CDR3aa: CATSRDISSSRGYQPQHF
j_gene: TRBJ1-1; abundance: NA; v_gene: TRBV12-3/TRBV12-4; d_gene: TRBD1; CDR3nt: TGTGCCAGCACCATACGAGGGACAGGTGAAGCTTTCTTT; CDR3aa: CASTIRGTGEAFF
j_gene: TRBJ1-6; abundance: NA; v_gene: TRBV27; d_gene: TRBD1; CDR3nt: TGTGCCAGCAGCCCCTGGGACAGGGGACAAAATTCACCCCTCCACTTT; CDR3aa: CASSPWDRGQNSPLHF
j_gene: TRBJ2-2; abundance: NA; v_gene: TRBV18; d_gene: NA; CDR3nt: TGTGCCAGCTCACCATTAGTCTCAGGAGGGGAGCTGTTTTTT; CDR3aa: CASSPLVSGGELFF
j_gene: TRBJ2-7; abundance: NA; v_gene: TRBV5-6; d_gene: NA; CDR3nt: TGTGCCAGCAGCTTGCGGGACACTTTATACGAGCAGTACTTC; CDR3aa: CASSLRDTLYEQYF
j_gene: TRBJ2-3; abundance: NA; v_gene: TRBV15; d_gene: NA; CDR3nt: TGTGCCACCAGCAGAGACAGGGTGGATACGCAGTATTTT; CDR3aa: CATSRDRVDTQYF
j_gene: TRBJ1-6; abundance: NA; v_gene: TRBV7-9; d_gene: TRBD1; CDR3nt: TGTGCCAGCAGCGAGACAGGGGCCGATTCACCCCTCCACTTT; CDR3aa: CASSETGADSPLHF
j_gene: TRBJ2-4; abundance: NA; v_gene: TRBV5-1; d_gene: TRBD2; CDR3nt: TGCGCCAGCAGGATTTCTAGCGGGGGGGCGGATACAGCCAAAAACATTCAGTACTTC; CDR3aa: CASRISSGGADTAKNIQYF
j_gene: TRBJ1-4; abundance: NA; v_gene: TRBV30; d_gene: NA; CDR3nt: TGTGCCTGGAGCCCCGGGACACCGCTTGAAAAACTGTTTTTT; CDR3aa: CAWSPGTPLEKLFF
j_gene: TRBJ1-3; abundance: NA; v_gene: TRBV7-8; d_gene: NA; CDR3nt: TGTGCCAGCAGCCCCAGACCCAGCCGCGGCTCTGGAAACACCATATATTTT; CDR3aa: CASSPRPSRGSGNTIYF
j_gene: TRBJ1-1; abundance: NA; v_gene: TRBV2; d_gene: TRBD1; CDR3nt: TGTGCCAGCAAAGGACAGGGGAAGGCCACTGAAGCTTTCTTT; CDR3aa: CASKGQGKATEAFF
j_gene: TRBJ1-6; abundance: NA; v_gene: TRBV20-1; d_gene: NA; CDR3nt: TGCAGTGCTAGTGGGGGGGGCCGGGATAATTCACCCCTCCACTTT; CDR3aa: CSASGGGRDNSPLHF
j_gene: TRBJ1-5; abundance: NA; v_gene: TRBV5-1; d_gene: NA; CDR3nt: TGCGCCAGCAGCTTGAGCCCCGACAGTTACAATCAGCCCCAGCATTTT; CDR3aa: CASSLSPDSYNQPQHF
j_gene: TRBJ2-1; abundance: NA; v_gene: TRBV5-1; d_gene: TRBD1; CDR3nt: TGCGCCAGCAGCTTGGGGGGACAGGGGTACAATGAGCAGTTCTTC; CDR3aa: CASSLGGQGYNEQFF
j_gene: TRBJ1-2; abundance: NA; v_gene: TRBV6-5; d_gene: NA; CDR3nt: TGTGCCAGCAGTTACTCTAATGGCTACACCTTC; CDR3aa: CASSYSNGYTF
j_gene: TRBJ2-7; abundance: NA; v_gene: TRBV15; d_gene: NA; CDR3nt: TGTGCCACCAGCAGAGCCGGGTCCGGGAACTACGAGCAGTACTTC; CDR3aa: CATSRAGSGNYEQYF
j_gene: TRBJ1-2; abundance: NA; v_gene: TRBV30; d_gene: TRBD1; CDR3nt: TGTGCCTGGAGCGGGACAGATCTCGGGGCTAACTATGGCTACACCTTC; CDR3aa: CAWSGTDLGANYGYTF
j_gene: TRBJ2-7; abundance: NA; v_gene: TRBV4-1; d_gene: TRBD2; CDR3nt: TGCGCCAGCAGCCAAGATTCCCTTATAGCGGGGGGCCGGGCGGGGCAGTACTTC; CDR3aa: CASSQDSLIAGGRAGQYF
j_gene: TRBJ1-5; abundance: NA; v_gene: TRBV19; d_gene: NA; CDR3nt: TGTGCCAGTCCTTTTCCGGGACTCCATAGCAATCAGCCCCAGCATTTT; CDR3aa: CASPFPGLHSNQPQHF
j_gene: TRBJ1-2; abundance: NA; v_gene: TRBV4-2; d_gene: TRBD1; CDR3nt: TGTGCCAGCAGCGAAGAGGCAGGGGGGACTAACTATGGCTACACCTTC; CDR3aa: CASSEEAGGTNYGYTF
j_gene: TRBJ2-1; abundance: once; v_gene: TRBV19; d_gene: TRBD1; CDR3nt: TGTGCCAGTAGTACCCGACAGGGTGTGACCTACAATGAGCAGTTCTTC; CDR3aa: CASSTRQGVTYNEQFF
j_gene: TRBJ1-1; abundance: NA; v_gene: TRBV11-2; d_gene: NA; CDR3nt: TGTGCCAGCAGCTCGACCCCAAGGGAGGAGATGAACACTGAAGCTTTCTTT; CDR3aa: CASSSTPREEMNTEAFF
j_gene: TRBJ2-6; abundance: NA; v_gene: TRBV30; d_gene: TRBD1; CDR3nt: TGTGCCTGGAGCGAAGGGGGGACAGGGTACCCCGTCCTGACTTTC; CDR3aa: CAWSEGGTGYPVLTF
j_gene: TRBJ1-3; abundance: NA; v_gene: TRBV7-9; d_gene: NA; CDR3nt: TGTGCCAGCAGCCTACAGGGCGCAGCTGGAAACACCATATATTTT; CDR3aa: CASSLQGAAGNTIYF
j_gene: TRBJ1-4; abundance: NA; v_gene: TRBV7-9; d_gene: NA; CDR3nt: TGTGCCAGCAGCCGGTCAACAGGGACATCTAATGAAAAACTGTTTTTT; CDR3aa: CASSRSTGTSNEKLFF
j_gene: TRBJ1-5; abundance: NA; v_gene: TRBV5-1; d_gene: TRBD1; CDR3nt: TGCGCCAGCAGTTCAGGGGGCATAGGTCAGCCCCAGCATTTT; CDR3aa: CASSSGGIGQPQHF
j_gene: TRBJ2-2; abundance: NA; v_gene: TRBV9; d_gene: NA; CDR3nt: TGTGCCAGCAGCGTAGACCCGCGCGGCCACACCGGGGAGCTGTTTTTT; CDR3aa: CASSVDPRGHTGELFF
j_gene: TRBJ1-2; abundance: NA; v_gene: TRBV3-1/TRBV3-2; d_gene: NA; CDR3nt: TGTGCCAGCAGCCGAAGATCCGGCCAGGGCCACTATGGCTACACCTTC; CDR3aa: CASSRRSGQGHYGYTF
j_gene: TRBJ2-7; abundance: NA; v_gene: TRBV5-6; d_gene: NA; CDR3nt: TGTGCCAGCAGCTTGTATTACGAGCAGTACTTC; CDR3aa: CASSLYYEQYF
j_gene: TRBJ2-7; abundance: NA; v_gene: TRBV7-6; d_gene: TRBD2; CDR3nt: TGTGCCAGCAGCTTAGCGGGGCTAGCGGGGGAAATGCGAGAGCAGTACTTC; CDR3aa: CASSLAGLAGEMREQYF